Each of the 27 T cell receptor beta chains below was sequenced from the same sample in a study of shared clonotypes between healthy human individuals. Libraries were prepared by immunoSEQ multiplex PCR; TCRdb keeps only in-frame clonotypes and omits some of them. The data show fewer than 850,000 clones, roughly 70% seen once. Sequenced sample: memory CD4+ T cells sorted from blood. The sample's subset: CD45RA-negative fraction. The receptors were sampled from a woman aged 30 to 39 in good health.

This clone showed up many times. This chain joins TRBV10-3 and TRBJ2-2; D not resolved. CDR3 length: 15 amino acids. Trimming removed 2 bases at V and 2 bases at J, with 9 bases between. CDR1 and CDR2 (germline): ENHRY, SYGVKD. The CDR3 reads CAISEGQKNTGELFF. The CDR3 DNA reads TGTGCCATCAGTGAGGGTCAGAAAAACACCGGGGAGCTGTTTTTT.

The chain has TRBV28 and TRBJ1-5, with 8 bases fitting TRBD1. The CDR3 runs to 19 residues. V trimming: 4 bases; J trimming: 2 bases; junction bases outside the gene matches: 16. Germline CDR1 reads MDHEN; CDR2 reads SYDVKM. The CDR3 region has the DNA TGTGCCAGCAGTTCACTTAGCGGGTCAGGGGGCCCTCGCAATCAGCCCCAGCATTTT. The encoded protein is CASSSLSGSGGPRNQPQHF.

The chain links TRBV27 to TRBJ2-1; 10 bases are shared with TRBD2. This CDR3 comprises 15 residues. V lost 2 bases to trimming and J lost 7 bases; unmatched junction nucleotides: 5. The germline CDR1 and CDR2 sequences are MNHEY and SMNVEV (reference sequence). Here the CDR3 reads CASSLSGRAPNEQFF. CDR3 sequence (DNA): TGTGCCAGCAGTTTAAGCGGGAGGGCCCCGAATGAGCAGTTCTTC.

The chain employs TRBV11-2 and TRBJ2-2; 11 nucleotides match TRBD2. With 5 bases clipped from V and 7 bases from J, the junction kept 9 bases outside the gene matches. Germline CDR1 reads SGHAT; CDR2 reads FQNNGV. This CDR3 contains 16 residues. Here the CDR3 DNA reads TGTGCCAGCAGCCCCATAGCGGGAGGGCCCCACGGGGAGCTGTTTTTT. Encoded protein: CASSPIAGGPHGELFF.

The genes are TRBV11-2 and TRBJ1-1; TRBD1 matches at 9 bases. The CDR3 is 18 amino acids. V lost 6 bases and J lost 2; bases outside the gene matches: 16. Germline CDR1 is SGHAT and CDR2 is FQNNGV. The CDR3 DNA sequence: TGTGCCAGCAGACTAGTGCTGAGGACAGGGGCCGATAACACTGAAGCTTTCTTT. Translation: CASRLVLRTGADNTEAFF.

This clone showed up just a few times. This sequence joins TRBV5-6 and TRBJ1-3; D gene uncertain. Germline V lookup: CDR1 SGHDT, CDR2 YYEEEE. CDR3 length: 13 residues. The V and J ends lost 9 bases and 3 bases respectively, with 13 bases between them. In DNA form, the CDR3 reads TGTGCCACCTCATGGGGAGATGGAAACACCATATATTTT. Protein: CATSWGDGNTIYF.

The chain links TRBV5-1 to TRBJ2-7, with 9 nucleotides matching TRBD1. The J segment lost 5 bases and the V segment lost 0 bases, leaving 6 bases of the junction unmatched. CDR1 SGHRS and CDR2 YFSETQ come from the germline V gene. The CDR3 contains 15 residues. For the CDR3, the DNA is TGCGCCAGCAGCTTGGGTCCGGGACAGGGTGACGAGCAGTACTTC. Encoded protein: CASSLGPGQGDEQYF. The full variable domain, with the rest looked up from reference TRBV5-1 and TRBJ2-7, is KAGVTQTPRYLIKTRGQQVTLSCSPISGHRSVSWYQQTPGQGLQFLFEYFSETQRNKGNFPGRFSGRQFSNSRSEMNVSTLELGDSALYLCASSLGPGQGDEQYFGPGTRLTVT.

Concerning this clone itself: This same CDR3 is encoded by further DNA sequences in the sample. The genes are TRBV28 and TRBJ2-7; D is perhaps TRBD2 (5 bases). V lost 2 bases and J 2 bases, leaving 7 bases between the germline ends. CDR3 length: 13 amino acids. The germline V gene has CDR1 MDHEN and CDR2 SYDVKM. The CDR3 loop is CASSLSGPYEQYF. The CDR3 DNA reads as TGTGCCAGCAGTTTAAGCGGCCCCTACGAGCAGTACTTC.

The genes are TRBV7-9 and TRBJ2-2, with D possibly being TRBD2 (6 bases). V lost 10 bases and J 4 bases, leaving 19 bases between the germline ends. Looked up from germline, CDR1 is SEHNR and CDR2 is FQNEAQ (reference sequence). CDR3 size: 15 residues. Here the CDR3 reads CATTVGREPTGELFF. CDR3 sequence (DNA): TGTGCCACCACCGTAGGGCGGGAACCCACCGGGGAGCTGTTTTTT.

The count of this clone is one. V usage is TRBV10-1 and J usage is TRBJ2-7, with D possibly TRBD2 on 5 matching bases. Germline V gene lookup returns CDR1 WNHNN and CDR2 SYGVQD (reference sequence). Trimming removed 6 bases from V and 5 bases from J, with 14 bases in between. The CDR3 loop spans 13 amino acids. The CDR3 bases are TGCGCCAGCAGCCGAGGGTCCCGAGACGAGCAGTACTTC. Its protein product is CASSRGSRDEQYF.

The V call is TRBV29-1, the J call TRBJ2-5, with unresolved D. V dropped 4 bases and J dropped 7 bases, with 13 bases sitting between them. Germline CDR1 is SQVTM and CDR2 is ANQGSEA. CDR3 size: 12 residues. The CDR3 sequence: CSVGSGKGTQYF. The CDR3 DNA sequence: TGCAGCGTTGGATCTGGTAAAGGGACCCAGTACTTC.

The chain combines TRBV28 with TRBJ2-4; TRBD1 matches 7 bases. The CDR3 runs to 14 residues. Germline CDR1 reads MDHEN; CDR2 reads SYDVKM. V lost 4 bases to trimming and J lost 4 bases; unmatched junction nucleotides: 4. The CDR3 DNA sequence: TGTGCCAGCAGTTCCCCGGGACAGAAAAACATTCAGTACTTC. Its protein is CASSSPGQKNIQYF.

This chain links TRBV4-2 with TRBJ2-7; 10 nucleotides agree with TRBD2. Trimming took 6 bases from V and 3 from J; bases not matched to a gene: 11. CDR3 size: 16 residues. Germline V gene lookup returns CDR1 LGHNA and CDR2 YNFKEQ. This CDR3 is CASSPSGSTPLYEQYF. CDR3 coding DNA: TGTGCCAGCAGTCCTAGCGGGAGTACCCCCCTCTACGAGCAGTACTTC.

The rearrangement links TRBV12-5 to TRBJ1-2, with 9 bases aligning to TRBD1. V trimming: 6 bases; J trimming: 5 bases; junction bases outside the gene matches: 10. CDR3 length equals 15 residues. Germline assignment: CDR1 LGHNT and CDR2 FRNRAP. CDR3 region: CASGPGTGRGYGYTF. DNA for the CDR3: TGTGCTAGTGGCCCCGGGACAGGGCGAGGGTATGGCTACACCTTC.

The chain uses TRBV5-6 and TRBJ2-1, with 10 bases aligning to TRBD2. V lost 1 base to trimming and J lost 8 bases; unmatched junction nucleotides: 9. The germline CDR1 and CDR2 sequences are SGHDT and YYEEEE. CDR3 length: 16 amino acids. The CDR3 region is CASSLRLRLAGHEQFF. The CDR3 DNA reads TGTGCCAGCAGCTTGCGTCTGCGACTAGCGGGCCATGAGCAGTTCTTC. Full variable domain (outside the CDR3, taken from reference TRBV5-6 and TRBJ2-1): DAGVTQSPTHLIKTRGQQVTLRCSPKSGHDTVSWYQQALGQGPQFIFQYYEEEERQRGNFPDRFSGHQFPNYSSELNVNALLLGDSALYLCASSLRLRLAGHEQFFGPGTRLTVL.

CDR3 nucleotide sequence: TGTGCCAGCATCCCATCGGGAGAGGGGCAGGCCATCCCATATGGCTACACCTTC. It encodes CASIPSGEGQAIPYGYTF. The chain joins TRBV7-8 to TRBJ1-2; a possible D gene is TRBD1 (5 bases). Germline V gene data show CDR1 as SGHVS and CDR2 as FQNEAQ. The CDR3 consists of 18 residues. V lost 7 bases and J 5 bases, leaving 29 bases between the germline ends. Filled out from reference TRBV7-8 and TRBJ1-2, the complete variable domain reads GAGVSQSPRYKVAKRGQDVALRCDPISGHVSLFWYQQALGQGPEFLTYFQNEAQLDKSGLPSDRFFAERPEGSVSTLKIQRTQQEDSAVYLCASIPSGEGQAIPYGYTFGSGTRLTVV.

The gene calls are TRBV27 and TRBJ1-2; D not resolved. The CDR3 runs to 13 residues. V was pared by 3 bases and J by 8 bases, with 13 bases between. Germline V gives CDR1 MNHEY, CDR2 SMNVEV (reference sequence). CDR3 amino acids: CASSFSELGGYTF. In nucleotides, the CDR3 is TGTGCCAGCAGTTTTTCCGAACTAGGGGGCTACACCTTC.

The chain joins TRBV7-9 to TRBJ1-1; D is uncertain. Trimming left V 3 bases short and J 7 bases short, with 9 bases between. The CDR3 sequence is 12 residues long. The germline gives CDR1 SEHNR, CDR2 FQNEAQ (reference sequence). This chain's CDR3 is CASSLRRDEAFF. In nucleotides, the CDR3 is TGTGCCAGCAGCTTGCGTCGAGATGAAGCTTTCTTT.

CDR3 sequence (DNA): TGTGCCAGCAGCTTACGGGCTAGCGGAGCCACCGGGGAGCTGTTTTTT. Translation gives CASSLRASGATGELFF. J is TRBJ2-2 and V is TRBV7-6; 7 bases agree with TRBD2. J gave up 4 bases and V 2 bases, and 7 bases lay outside the gene matches. The CDR3 loop spans 16 amino acids. In germline, CDR1 is SGHVS, CDR2 FNYEAQ. Drawing the rest from reference TRBV7-6 and TRBJ2-2, the complete variable domain is GAGVSQSPRYKVTKRGQDVALRCDPISGHVSLYWYRQALGQGPEFLTYFNYEAQQDKSGLPNDRFSAERPEGSISTLTIQRTEQRDSAMYRCASSLRASGATGELFFGEGSRLTVL.

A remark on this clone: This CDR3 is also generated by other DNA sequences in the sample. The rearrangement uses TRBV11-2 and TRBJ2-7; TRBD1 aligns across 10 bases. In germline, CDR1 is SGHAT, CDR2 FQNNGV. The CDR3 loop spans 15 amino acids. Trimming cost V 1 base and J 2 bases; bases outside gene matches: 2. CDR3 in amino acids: CASSLAGTGAYEQYF. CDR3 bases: TGTGCCAGCAGCTTAGCAGGGACAGGGGCCTACGAGCAGTACTTC.

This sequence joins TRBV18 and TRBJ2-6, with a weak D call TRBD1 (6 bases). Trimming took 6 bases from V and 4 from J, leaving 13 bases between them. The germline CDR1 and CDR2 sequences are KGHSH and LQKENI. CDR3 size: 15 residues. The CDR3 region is CASSFDRSGANVLTF. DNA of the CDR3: TGTGCCAGCTCCTTTGACAGGTCCGGGGCCAACGTCCTGACTTTC.

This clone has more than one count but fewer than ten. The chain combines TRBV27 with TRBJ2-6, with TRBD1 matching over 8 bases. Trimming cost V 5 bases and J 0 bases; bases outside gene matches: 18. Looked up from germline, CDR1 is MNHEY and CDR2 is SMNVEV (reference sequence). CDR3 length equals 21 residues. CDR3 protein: CASSPLDLDRGPNSGANVLTF. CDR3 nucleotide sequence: TGTGCCAGCAGTCCCTTAGACCTCGACAGGGGCCCTAACTCTGGGGCCAACGTCCTGACTTTC.

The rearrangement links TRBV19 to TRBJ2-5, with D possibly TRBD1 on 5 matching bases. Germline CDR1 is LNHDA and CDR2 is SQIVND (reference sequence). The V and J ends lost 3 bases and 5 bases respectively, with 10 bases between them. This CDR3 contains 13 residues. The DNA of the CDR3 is TGTGCCAGTAGTATCCAGGGTGGGGAGACCCAGTACTTC. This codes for CASSIQGGETQYF.

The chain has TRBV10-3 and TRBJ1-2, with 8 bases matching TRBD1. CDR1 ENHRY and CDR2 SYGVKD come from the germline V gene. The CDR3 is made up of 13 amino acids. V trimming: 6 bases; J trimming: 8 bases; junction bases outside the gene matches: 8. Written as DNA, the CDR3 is TGTGCCATCAGGCGAGGACAGGGTGGGGGCTACACCTTC. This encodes CAIRRGQGGGYTF.

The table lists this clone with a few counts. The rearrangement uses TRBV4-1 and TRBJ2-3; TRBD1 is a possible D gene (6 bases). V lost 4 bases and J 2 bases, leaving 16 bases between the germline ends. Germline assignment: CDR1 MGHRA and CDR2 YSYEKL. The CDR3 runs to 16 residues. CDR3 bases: TGCGCCAGCAGCCTCTCCGGACAGACTCTCACAGATACGCAGTATTTT. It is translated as CASSLSGQTLTDTQYF.

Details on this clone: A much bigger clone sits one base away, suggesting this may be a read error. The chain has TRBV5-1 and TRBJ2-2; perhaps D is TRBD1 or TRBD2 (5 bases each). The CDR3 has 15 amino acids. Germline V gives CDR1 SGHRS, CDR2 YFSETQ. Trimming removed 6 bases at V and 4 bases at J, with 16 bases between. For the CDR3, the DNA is TGCGCCAGCAACCCGGGGACGGAGAGCACCGGGGAGCTGTTTTTT. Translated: CASNPGTESTGELFF.

The CDR3: CASSQRQDLGDPTEQYF. The CDR3, as DNA: TGCGCCAGCAGTCAAAGACAGGACCTGGGGGACCCCACCGAGCAGTACTTC. The rearrangement uses TRBV23-1 and TRBJ2-7; perhaps TRBD1 as D (6 bases). TRBV23-1 is an ORF, and what it does is uncertain. Trimming took off 2 bases at V and 6 bases at J, with 23 bases between the two ends. This CDR3 is built from 17 residues.